The T cell receptor (beta chain) described here comes from a study of blood T cell repertoires in COVID-19. Generated by immunoSEQ multiplex PCR, the TCRdb table keeps only in-frame clones and is missing some. Of approximately 100,000 clones listed, 85% to 95% are singletons. Germline trimming cut 2 bases from V and 0 bases from J; bases unmatched to any gene: 15. The CDR3 covers 19 residues. The germline gives CDR1 LNHDA, CDR2 SQIVND (reference sequence). What was sequenced was peripheral blood. The chain combines TRBV19 with TRBJ1-1, with 7 bases aligning to TRBD1. This TCR was recovered from a man in his fifties with active COVID-19. The CDR3 spells CASSIQFGTAHPLNTEAFF. CDR3 coding DNA: TGTGCCAGTAGTATACAATTTGGGACAGCCCACCCCTTGAACACTGAAGCTTTCTTT. Full variable domain (missing parts from reference TRBV19 and TRBJ1-1): DGGITQSPKYLFRKEGQNVTLSCEQNLNHDAMYWYRQDPGQGLRLIYYSQIVNDFQKGDIAEGYSVSREKKESFPLTVTSAQKNPTAFYLCASSIQFGTAHPLNTEAFFGQGTRLTVV.